Listed below are T cell receptor beta chains from one sample, sequenced in a study of shared clonotypes between healthy human individuals. Data came from immunoSEQ multiplex PCR; TCRdb stores just in-frame clones and leaves some out. The sample has over 2 million clones, 85% to 95% seen once; the top ten hold roughly 0.13%. Sequencing input: naive CD4+ T cells sorted from blood. Every receptor here comes from a man aged 18 to 29 in good health. CDR3s include the opening cysteine and the closing phenylalanine or tryptophan. A D gene is named only where the DNA matches it firmly. The listing skips clone size in some rows; elsewhere it reads once, few, many or a size class.

TRBJ2-2	TRBV9	TRBD2	.	TGTGCCAGCAGCGTATCTAGCGGGGTTAACACCGGGGAGCTGTTTTTT	CASSVSSGVNTGELFF
TRBJ1-4	TRBV5-1	.	.	TGCGCCAGCAGGTTGGGGTCAACTAATGAAAAACTGTTTTTT	CASRLGSTNEKLFF
TRBJ2-1	TRBV9	TRBD2	.	TGTGCCAGCAGCGTATGGGCTAGCGGCTCCTACAATGAGCAGTTCTTC	CASSVWASGSYNEQFF
TRBJ1-1	TRBV7-9	.	.	TGTGCCAGCAGCTATGGAGCGTCGAACACTGAAGCTTTCTTT	CASSYGASNTEAFF
TRBJ2-7	TRBV7-9	.	.	TGTGCCAGCAGCATAGCTCACACCTACGAGCAGTACTTC	CASSIAHTYEQYF
TRBJ2-7	TRBV5-6	.	.	TGTGCCAGCAACCCGGGGCAGCATCTGGGGGAGCAGTACTTC	CASNPGQHLGEQYF
TRBJ2-7	TRBV10-3	.	few	TGTGCCATCAGTGAGTCGAGCTACGAGCAGTACTTC	CAISESSYEQYF
TRBJ2-5	TRBV5-1	TRBD2	.	TGCGCCAGCAGCTTGGGCCTAGCGGGCTCTCAAGAGACCCAGTACTTC	CASSLGLAGSQETQYF
TRBJ2-5	TRBV5-1	.	.	TGCGCCAGCAGCTCCCCCGGAGGACCAGGGGAGACCCAGTACTTC	CASSSPGGPGETQYF
TRBJ2-5	TRBV5-4	.	.	TGTGCCAGCAGCTTGGAGGGTAGAGAGACCCAGTACTTC	CASSLEGRETQYF
TRBJ2-4	TRBV18	.	once	TGTGCCAGCTCACCGACTATCGGGATCCAAAACATTCAGTACTTC	CASSPTIGIQNIQYF
TRBJ2-2	TRBV4-3	.	.	TGCGCCAGCAGCCAAGATCCCGACTATAGCGCCACCGGGGAGCTGTTTTTT	CASSQDPDYSATGELFF
TRBJ2-7	TRBV5-1	.	.	TGCGCCAGCAGCAGAGCCACCGGGCAACACTCGGCATACGAGCAGTACTTC	CASSRATGQHSAYEQYF
TRBJ1-4	TRBV6-6	.	.	TGTGCCAGCAGTTACCCTCTCGTTCAGGGGGAAAAACTGTTTTTT	CASSYPLVQGEKLFF
TRBJ2-3	TRBV6-1	.	.	TGTGCCAGCAGTGAAGCTGGACCCACAGATACGCAGTATTTT	CASSEAGPTDTQYF
TRBJ2-2	TRBV28	.	.	TGTGCCAGCAAGGGAACGAACACCGGGGAGCTGTTTTTT	CASKGTNTGELFF
TRBJ2-2	TRBV20-1	.	.	TGCAGTGCCCCCGGTTCCGGGGAGCTGTTTTTT	CSAPGSGELFF